This TCR beta chain was recovered during a study of blood T cell repertoires in COVID-19. Study processing details: By means of reference gene primer amplification, nucleated cell counts were estimated. Using immunoSEQ multiplex PCR, the repertoire was profiled, and TCRdb retains in-frame clones only, with some absent. V and J calls and clone size are those listed in that table; D and trimming were worked out from the DNA. Of 300,000 to 400,000 clones in the sample, around 87% were seen once. The V gene end was trimmed by 5 bases and the J gene end by 4 bases; junction bases not matched to a gene: 9. CDR1 and CDR2 from the germline V gene are MNHEY and SMNVEV (reference sequence). This CDR3 has 15 residues. While infection was still active, Seattle patients were enrolled and then followed longitudinally.

Sample: peripheral blood. This chain links TRBV27 with TRBJ2-7; 9 positions match TRBD1. The receptor was derived from a woman aged 55-70 years with COVID-19, enrolled during active disease. The CDR3 is CASSNTGGLVYEQYF. CDR3 DNA: TGTGCCAGCAGTAACACAGGGGGCTTGGTTTACGAGCAGTACTTC.